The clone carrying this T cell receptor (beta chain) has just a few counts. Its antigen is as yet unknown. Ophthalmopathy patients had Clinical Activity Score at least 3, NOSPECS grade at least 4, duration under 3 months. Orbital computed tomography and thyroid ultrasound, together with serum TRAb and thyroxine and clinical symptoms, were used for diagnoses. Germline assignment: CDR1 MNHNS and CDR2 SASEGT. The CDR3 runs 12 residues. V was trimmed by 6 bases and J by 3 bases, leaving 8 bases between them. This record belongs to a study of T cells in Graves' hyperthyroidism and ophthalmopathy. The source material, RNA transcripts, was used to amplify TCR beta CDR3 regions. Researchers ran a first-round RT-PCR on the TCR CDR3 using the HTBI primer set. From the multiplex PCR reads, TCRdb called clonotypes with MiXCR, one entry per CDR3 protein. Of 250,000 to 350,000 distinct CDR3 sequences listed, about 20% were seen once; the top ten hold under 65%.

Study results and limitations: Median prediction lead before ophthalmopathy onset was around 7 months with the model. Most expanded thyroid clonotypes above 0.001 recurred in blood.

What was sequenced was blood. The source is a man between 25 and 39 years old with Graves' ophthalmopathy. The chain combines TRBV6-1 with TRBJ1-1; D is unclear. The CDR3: CASRSRDTEAFF. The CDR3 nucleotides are TGTGCCAGCAGGAGCCGGGACACTGAAGCTTTCTTT.